This T cell receptor (beta chain) was found in a study of identical twins. Study-wide points: Conclusions were based on cross-sectional statistical analysis, without following the same donors. There was an excess of low generation probability in the out-of-frame alpha sequences that twins shared.

Template switching introduced a universal primer site, and the cDNA bore unique molecular identifiers. From the 5' RACE reads, TCRdb called clonotypes with MiXCR, one entry per CDR3 protein. The sample includes more than 650,000 distinct CDR3 sequences, approximately 6.1% seen only once; the top ten take about 2%. Healthy Caucasians supplied all donations. The table lists this clonotype with many counts. Its antigen is currently unknown. Trimming pared 4 bases from V and 4 bases from J, leaving 16 bases between. The CDR3 loop spans 14 amino acids. Per germline, CDR1 SQVTM and CDR2 ANQGSEA. Sequenced: naive T cells sorted from blood. The V call is TRBV29-1, the J call TRBJ1-2; D remains ambiguous. The TCR was taken from a man aged 18 to 35 in good health. CDR3 in amino acids: CSVGGRDVGYGYTF. The CDR3 coding sequence is TGCAGCGTTGGCGGAAGGGATGTAGGCTATGGCTACACCTTC.